This T cell receptor (beta chain) emerged from a study of shared clonotypes between healthy human individuals. CD45RO-negative, CCR7-positively selected cells formed the naive CD8 fraction, excluding terminally differentiated effector memory CD45RA+ cells. Germline V CDR1 and CDR2: LGHNA, YNFKEQ. This CDR3 contains 15 residues. The V end lost 4 bases, the J end lost 3 bases, and 16 bases lay between the germline ends. Profiled with immunoSEQ multiplex PCR; TCRdb holds only in-frame clones, not every one. Of roughly 2,000,000 clones detected, approximately 94% appear once; the ten largest clones hold under 1.5%.

The sequencing sample was made of naive CD8+ T cells sorted from blood. The TCR sequence derives from a man between 18 and 35 years old in good health. The chain carries TRBV4-2 and TRBJ2-7; D remains ambiguous. CDR3 coding DNA: TGTGCCAGCAGCCCAAGATTTGGTGGTGTCTACGAGCAGTACTTC. Amino acid sequence: CASSPRFGGVYEQYF.